The clone carrying this T cell receptor (beta chain) occurred many times. Its antigen is currently unknown. This record belongs to a study of T cell repertoires in cytomegalovirus infection. A single record per CDR3 protein comes from TCRdb applying MiXCR to the reads. Among around 900,000 distinct CDR3 sequences, 31% were seen once, and the ten largest hold over 10%. Per germline, CDR1 MNHNS and CDR2 SASEGT. The CDR3 totals 17 residues. Trimming pared 2 bases from V and 0 bases from J, leaving 14 bases between. This clonotype originated in a human donor in good health (CMV status not recorded). Some clones in this sample may be carry-over from other donors' samples. The chain couples TRBV6-1 to TRBJ2-1; D is tentatively TRBD1 or TRBD2 (5 bases each). The sample in question was cultured CD8+ T cells from PBMCs, obtained from culture after CMV antigen stimulation. CDR3 DNA: TGTGCCAGCAGTGAATGGGGTGGGACCTACTCCTACAATGAGCAGTTCTTC. It specifies CASSEWGGTYSYNEQFF.